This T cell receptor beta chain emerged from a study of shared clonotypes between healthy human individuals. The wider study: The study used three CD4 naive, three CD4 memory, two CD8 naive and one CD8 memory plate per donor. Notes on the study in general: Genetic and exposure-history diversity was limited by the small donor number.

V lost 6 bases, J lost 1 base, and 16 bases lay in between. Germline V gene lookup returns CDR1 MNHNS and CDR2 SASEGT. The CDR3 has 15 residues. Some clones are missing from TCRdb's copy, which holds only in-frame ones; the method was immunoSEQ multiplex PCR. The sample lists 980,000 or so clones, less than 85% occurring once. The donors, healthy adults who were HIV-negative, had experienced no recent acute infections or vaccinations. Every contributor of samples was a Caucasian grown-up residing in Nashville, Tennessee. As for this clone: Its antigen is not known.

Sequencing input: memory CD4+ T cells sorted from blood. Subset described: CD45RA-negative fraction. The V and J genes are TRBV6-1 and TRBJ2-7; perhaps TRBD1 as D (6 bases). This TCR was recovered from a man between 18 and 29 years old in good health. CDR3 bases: TGTGCCAGCAGCGCTCCGGGACATCAATCCTACGAGCAGTACTTC. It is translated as CASSAPGHQSYEQYF.